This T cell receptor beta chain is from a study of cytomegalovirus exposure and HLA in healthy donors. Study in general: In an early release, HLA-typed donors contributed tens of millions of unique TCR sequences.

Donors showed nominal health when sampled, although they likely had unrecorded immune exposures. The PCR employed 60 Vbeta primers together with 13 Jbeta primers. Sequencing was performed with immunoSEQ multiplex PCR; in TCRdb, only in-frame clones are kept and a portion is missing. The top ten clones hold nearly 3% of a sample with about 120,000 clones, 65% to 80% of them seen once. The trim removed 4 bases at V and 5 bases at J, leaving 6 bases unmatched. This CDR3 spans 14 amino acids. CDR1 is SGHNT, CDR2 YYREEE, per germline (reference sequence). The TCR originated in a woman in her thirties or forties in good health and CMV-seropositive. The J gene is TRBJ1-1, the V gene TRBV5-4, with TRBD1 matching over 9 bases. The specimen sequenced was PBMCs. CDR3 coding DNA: TGTGCCAGCAGCCCCGGGACAGGGAGGACTGAAGCTTTCTTT. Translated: CASSPGTGRTEAFF.